The sequence of this TCR beta chain was determined in a study of PD-1 blockade in classical Hodgkin lymphoma. The V gene lost 3 bases and the J gene lost 3 bases, with 12 bases spanning the gap. The CDR3 is made up of 14 amino acids. The V gene's germline CDR1 is SEHNR and CDR2 FQNEAQ (reference sequence). Concerning this clone: What it binds is unknown.

No patient escaped relapse after autologous stem cell transplantation, and brentuximab vedotin exposure varied. Complete response, partial response or progressive disease was each patient's best response. Profiled with immunoSEQ multiplex PCR; TCRdb holds only in-frame clones, not every one. The table shows roughly 50,000 clones, with about 85% occurring only once. The study, taken as a whole, reports: Newly diagnosed patients had diversity similar to the baseline diversity of complete responders. By C4D1 there was a significant rise in CD4+ TCR diversity but not in CD8+ TCR diversity.

This chain uses TRBV7-9 with TRBJ2-7; a possible D gene is TRBD1 (5 bases). The receptor was derived from a human donor with classical Hodgkin lymphoma. The sample here was peripheral blood mononuclear cells (PBMCs), taken at baseline. The CDR3 DNA reads TGTGCCAGCAGCTTGTTGCAGGACATCTACGAGCAGTACGTC. It encodes CASSLLQDIYEQYV.